These 16 T cell receptor beta chains were all obtained from the same sample, sequenced in a study of beta chain features in type 1 diabetes. Study-wide points: Moderately but significantly shorter TCRB CDR3s were found in Type 1 diabetes patients in all four CD4+ subsets.

Of the isolated RNA, all was reverse transcribed, and so the sequenced material was expressed TCRB transcripts. Method: immunoSEQ multiplex PCR; TCRdb's copy keeps in-frame clones and lacks some. The sample consists of 600,000 or so clones, around 15% of them appearing once. Antigens for these TCRs are unknown. Sequencing was done on a sample of naive CD4+ T cells from blood. The receptors come from a man aged 18-30 years with type 1 diabetes.

This clone was detected only a few times. The rearrangement links TRBV6-6 to TRBJ1-5; D uncertain. Deletions cut 8 bases from V and 5 bases from J, with 7 bases between. The CDR3 runs 11 residues. Germline loops: CDR1 MNHNY, CDR2 SVGAGI (reference sequence). The CDR3 loop is CASSQDQPQHF. CDR3 sequence (DNA): TGTGCCAGCTCGCAGGATCAGCCCCAGCATTTT.

The gene calls are TRBV5-1 and TRBJ2-7; 8 bases are a match to TRBD2. Germline V gives CDR1 SGHRS, CDR2 YFSETQ. V shed 0 bases and J 6 bases; nucleotides not matched to a gene: 5. The CDR3 extends over 14 amino acids. CDR3 nucleotides: TGCGCCAGCAGCTTGGCAGCGGGAGCCTTCGAGCAGTACTTC. Its translation is CASSLAAGAFEQYF.

This chain connects TRBV7-2 to TRBJ2-7; maybe TRBD1 (7 bases). Germline CDR1 and CDR2: SGHTA and FQGNSA. Trimming stripped 5 bases from V and 3 bases from J, with 17 bases between. The CDR3 consists of 15 residues. DNA of the CDR3: TGTGCCAGCAGCCTAAGACAGGGACTCGACTACGAGCAGTACTTC. Translation: CASSLRQGLDYEQYF.

This chain uses TRBV14 with TRBJ2-7; D call uncertain. V was shortened by 1 base and J by 3 bases, with 7 bases between the two germline ends. Germline V CDR1 and CDR2: SGHDN, FVKESK. The CDR3 has 13 amino acids. DNA of the CDR3: TGTGCCAGCAGCCAAGGAATCGGCTACGAGCAGTACTTC. It specifies CASSQGIGYEQYF.

The genes are TRBV15 and TRBJ2-5; 7 bases fit TRBD2. The length of the CDR3 is 14 residues. Germline V gives CDR1 LNHNV, CDR2 YYDKDF (reference sequence). V shed 4 bases, J shed 5 bases, and the junction held 7 bases outside the gene matches. CDR3 sequence reads: CATSMGMGGETQYF. CDR3 DNA: TGTGCCACCAGCATGGGGATGGGGGGGGAGACCCAGTACTTC.

The V gene is TRBV4-3, the J gene TRBJ2-5; perhaps TRBD2 as D (6 bases). Germline CDR1 is LGHNA and CDR2 is YSLEER. The CDR3 has 15 residues. V was cut by 3 bases and J by 1 base, with 12 bases left in between. Here the CDR3 DNA reads TGCGCCAGCAGCCACCTGACTAGGCCCCAAGAGACCCAGTACTTC. Amino acid sequence: CASSHLTRPQETQYF.

This clone has just one count. The V and J genes are TRBV7-2 and TRBJ1-1, with D unclear. Trimming left V 5 bases short and J 2 bases short, with 12 bases between. The CDR3 contains 14 residues. Per the germline V gene, CDR1 is SGHTA and CDR2 is FQGNSA. The CDR3 loop reads CASSLGPANTEAFF. CDR3 coding DNA: TGTGCCAGCAGCCTAGGGCCGGCAAACACTGAAGCTTTCTTT. The full variable domain, its missing parts supplied by reference TRBV7-2 and TRBJ1-1, is GAGVSQSPSNKVTEKGKDVELRCDPISGHTALYWYRQSLGQGLEFLIYFQGNSAPDKSGLPSDRFSAERTGGSVSTLTIQRTQQEDSAVYLCASSLGPANTEAFFGQGTRLTVV.

CDR3 coding DNA: TGTGCCAGCAGTGAATATAGGCCTTTGGGGACCCAGTACTTC. It translates to CASSEYRPLGTQYF. V is TRBV25-1 and J is TRBJ2-5; D remains ambiguous. The V end was cut by 0 bases, the J end by 7 bases, with 12 bases between. CDR1 and CDR2 (germline): MGHDK, SYGVNS. The CDR3 covers 14 residues.

The J gene is TRBJ2-6, the V gene TRBV4-2; tentative D call: TRBD2 (5 bases). The germline V and J ends were trimmed by 1 base and 0 bases, with 7 bases remaining between them. The CDR3 extends over 16 amino acids. The germline CDR1 and CDR2 sequences are LGHNA and YNFKEQ. The CDR3 loop is CASSQGGFSGANVLTF. The CDR3 DNA is TGTGCCAGCAGCCAAGGAGGGTTCTCTGGGGCCAACGTCCTGACTTTC.

V and J are TRBV5-6 and TRBJ2-3; D possibly corresponds to TRBD2 (5 bases). The CDR3 is 12 amino acids. Per the germline V gene, CDR1 is SGHDT and CDR2 is YYEEEE. V lost 7 bases to trimming and J lost 6 bases, with 12 bases between them. CDR3 protein: CASGGYSDTQYF. The DNA for the CDR3 is TGTGCCAGCGGCGGGTATTCGGATACGCAGTATTTT.

In this sample, this clone turned up a few times. The genes are TRBV6-1 and TRBJ2-2, with D perhaps TRBD1 (6 bases). CDR1 and CDR2 (germline): MNHNS, SASEGT. The ends were cut back, 1 base at V and 0 bases at J, with 9 bases in the middle. This CDR3 comprises 16 residues. The DNA of the CDR3 is TGTGCCAGCAGTGAAGGTGCAGGGGCGAACACCGGGGAGCTGTTTTTT. Translation gives CASSEGAGANTGELFF.

A few counts support this clone. The V gene is TRBV5-1, the J gene TRBJ2-1; unclear D gene. Germline V gene lookup returns CDR1 SGHRS and CDR2 YFSETQ. The CDR3 runs 13 residues. Trimming removed 3 bases from V and 5 bases from J, with 9 bases in between. CDR3 in amino acids: CASSSDQNNEQFF. In DNA, the CDR3 is TGCGCCAGCAGCTCTGACCAGAACAATGAGCAGTTCTTC.

The chain couples TRBV4-2 to TRBJ2-1, with D possibly matching TRBD1 (6 bases). Germline values: CDR1 LGHNA, CDR2 YNFKEQ. The V and J ends lost 6 bases and 8 bases respectively, with 11 bases between them. The CDR3 is 12 residues long. CDR3 in DNA: TGTGCCAGCAGGGATACAGGGTATGAGCAGTTCTTC. Translating it yields CASRDTGYEQFF.

The V and J genes are TRBV28 and TRBJ1-1; unclear D gene. With 3 bases removed from V and 0 bases from J, the gap between germline ends came to 8 bases. Germline V gene lookup returns CDR1 MDHEN and CDR2 SYDVKM. The CDR3 totals 14 residues. The CDR3 reads CASSLEALNTEAFF. The CDR3, as DNA: TGTGCCAGCAGTTTGGAGGCATTGAACACTGAAGCTTTCTTT.

The CDR3 loop reads CASSVGQGVSNSPLHF. CDR3 bases: TGTGCCAGCAGCGTAGGACAGGGGGTGTCGAATTCACCCCTCCACTTT. V usage is TRBV9 and J usage is TRBJ1-6, with TRBD1 matching over 9 bases. The junction had 5 bases not matched to a gene; V was cut back by 0 bases and J by 7 bases. The CDR3 has 16 residues. Germline V lookup: CDR1 SGDLS, CDR2 YYNGEE.

In this sample, this clone turned up a few times. This chain uses TRBV2 with TRBJ1-5, with D possibly being TRBD1 (5 bases). Germline V gives CDR1 SNHLY, CDR2 FYNNEI. This CDR3 contains 14 residues. V lost 6 bases and J lost 3, with 12 bases in between. The CDR3 loop is CASSEGLSNQPQHF. Here the CDR3 DNA reads TGTGCCAGCAGCGAGGGACTCTCCAATCAGCCCCAGCATTTT.